Presented here are 15 T cell receptor beta chains from one specimen sequenced in a study of T cell repertoires in cytomegalovirus infection. No cognate antigen is known for these TCRs. TCRdb itself ran the reads through MiXCR, one entry per CDR3 protein. The sample lists 570,000 or so distinct CDR3 sequences, 35% to 50% occurring once. The source was cultured PBMCs, collected from culture after CMV antigen stimulation. The receptors originated from a human donor in good health (CMV status not recorded). Some clones in this sample may be carry-over from other donors' samples.

This clonotype was counted many times. J is TRBJ1-1 and V is TRBV7-2, with D hard to call. This CDR3 comprises 13 residues. The V gene lost 3 bases and the J gene lost 1 base, with 6 bases spanning the gap. CDR1 and CDR2 (germline): SGHTA, FQGNSA. The CDR3 coding sequence is TGTGCCAGCAGCTTCGGATCGAACACTGAAGCTTTCTTT. Protein: CASSFGSNTEAFF. Full variable domain (remainder filled in from reference TRBV7-2 and TRBJ1-1): GAGVSQSPSNKVTEKGKDVELRCDPISGHTALYWYRQSLGQGLEFLIYFQGNSAPDKSGLPSDRFSAERTGGSVSTLTIQRTQQEDSAVYLCASSFGSNTEAFFGQGTRLTVV.

This clonotype was picked up a small number of times. The CDR3 sequence: CASSGLAGFTDTQYF. The CDR3 coding sequence is TGTGCCAGCAGCGGACTAGCGGGGTTCACAGATACGCAGTATTTT. The chain employs TRBV7-2 and TRBJ2-3; 12 nucleotides match TRBD2. J lost 2 bases, V lost 5 bases, and 2 bases had no gene match. The germline gives CDR1 SGHTA, CDR2 FQGNSA. The CDR3 is 15 residues long.

The J gene is TRBJ1-5, the V gene TRBV2, with 9 positions matching TRBD1. J lost 5 bases, V lost 5 bases, and 7 bases had no gene match. The CDR3 runs 15 residues. Germline V lookup: CDR1 SNHLY, CDR2 FYNNEI. DNA for the CDR3: TGTGCCAGCAGTCCCGGGACAGGGATTCATCAGCCCCAGCATTTT. It is translated as CASSPGTGIHQPQHF.

The V gene is TRBV6-1, the J gene TRBJ1-3; 10 positions match TRBD1. CDR1 and CDR2 from the germline V gene are MNHNS and SASEGT. J was trimmed by 4 bases and V by 4 bases; bases with no gene match: 7. This CDR3 contains 16 residues. CDR3 residues: CASSGTGGITGNTIYF. The CDR3 DNA follows: TGTGCCAGCAGTGGGACAGGGGGTATCACCGGAAACACCATATATTTT.

The chain joins TRBV19 to TRBJ2-6; 7 positions agree with TRBD1. The CDR3 spans 17 residues. The J segment lost 0 bases and the V segment lost 4 bases, leaving 6 bases of the junction unmatched. The germline CDR1 and CDR2 sequences are LNHDA and SQIVND (reference sequence). CDR3: CASSRSRGYSGANVLTF. The CDR3, as DNA: TGTGCCAGTAGTAGGAGCAGGGGGTACTCTGGGGCCAACGTCCTGACTTTC.

This clonotype was found a few times. The gene calls are TRBV7-4 and TRBJ2-7; D may be TRBD2 (6 bases). Per the germline V gene, CDR1 is SGHVT and CDR2 is SQSDAQ. The CDR3 is 18 residues long. Trimming cost V 1 base and J 2 bases, with 21 bases left between them. The CDR3 coding sequence is TGTGCCAGCAGCTTAGGTTTATTGCGGGGCAGGTCCGCCTACGAGCAGTACTTC. Amino acid sequence: CASSLGLLRGRSAYEQYF.

This clonotype was seen a single time. The chain links TRBV7-6 to TRBJ2-5; unclear D gene. Germline V gene data show CDR1 as SGHVS and CDR2 as FNYEAQ. V was shortened by 5 bases and J by 4 bases, with 11 bases between the two germline ends. The length of the CDR3 is 13 residues. In DNA form, the CDR3 reads TGTGCCAGCAGCCCCATGGGTCCAGAGACCCAGTACTTC. Its translation: CASSPMGPETQYF.

This clonotype has more than one count but fewer than ten. The chain uses TRBV11-2 and TRBJ1-1; TRBD1 agrees at 10 bases. The V gene's germline CDR1 is SGHAT and CDR2 FQNNGV. Unmatched junction bases numbered 10, after V lost 4 bases and J lost 5 bases. CDR3 length: 16 residues. The CDR3 region has the DNA TGTGCCAGCAGCTACCGGGACAGGGGTTGGGGAACTGAAGCTTTCTTT. This sequence encodes CASSYRDRGWGTEAFF.

The chain's CDR3 is CASSLLYTSGETQYF. The CDR3 DNA is TGTGCCAGCAGCTTACTATACACCTCCGGGGAGACCCAGTACTTC. The chain has TRBV7-6 and TRBJ2-5; D gene ambiguous. There are 15 residues in the CDR3. V was trimmed by 2 bases and J by 5 bases, leaving 15 bases between them. The V gene's germline CDR1 is SGHVS and CDR2 FNYEAQ.

The rearrangement uses TRBV15 and TRBJ2-3; 8 bases are shared with TRBD1. CDR1 is LNHNV, CDR2 YYDKDF, per germline (reference sequence). This CDR3 region has 16 residues. V was clipped by 3 bases and J by 3 bases; unmatched bases: 8. CDR3 nucleotide sequence: TGTGCCACCAGCAGCCATGGGGACAGGTTGACAGATACGCAGTATTTT. Residues: CATSSHGDRLTDTQYF.

Only a few counts were recorded for this clonotype. The J gene is TRBJ1-1, the V gene TRBV29-1; D is undetermined. Trimming left V 7 bases short and J 4 bases short, with 10 bases between. CDR1 and CDR2 from the germline V gene are SQVTM and ANQGSEA. The CDR3 contains 11 residues. CDR3 sequence reads: CSARLGTEAFF. The CDR3 region has the DNA TGCAGCGCCCGTCTTGGCACTGAAGCTTTCTTT.

The chain employs TRBV29-1 and TRBJ2-5; D may be TRBD1 (5 bases). The V and J ends lost 5 bases and 5 bases respectively, with 24 bases between them. The V gene's germline CDR1 is SQVTM and CDR2 ANQGSEA. There are 16 residues in the CDR3. The CDR3 spells CSVNRRRAGSTETQYF. CDR3 DNA: TGCAGCGTTAACCGCAGACGGGCAGGGTCAACGGAGACCCAGTACTTC.

In this sample, this clonotype turned up a few times. The chain's CDR3 is CASSLESTGGDLYSNQPQHF. The DNA of the CDR3 is TGTGCCAGCAGCTTAGAATCGACAGGGGGGGATTTATATAGCAATCAGCCCCAGCATTTT. V and J are TRBV7-2 and TRBJ1-5, with 9 bases that match TRBD1. J lost 0 bases, V lost 1 base, and 13 bases had no gene match. Germline loops: CDR1 SGHTA, CDR2 FQGNSA. The CDR3 length is 20 residues.

CDR3 region: CASNRIVGKLFF. The DNA of the CDR3 is TGTGCCAGCAACAGAATAGTTGGAAAACTGTTTTTT. The chain has TRBV6-8 and TRBJ1-4; D unclear. Germline values: CDR1 MNHGY, CDR2 SAAAGT. CDR3 length: 12 amino acids. Between the trimmed V and J ends, which lost 7 bases and 10 bases, there was a span of 13 bases.

The rearrangement joins TRBV19 to TRBJ2-7, with TRBD1 matching over 10 bases. CDR1 is LNHDA, CDR2 SQIVND, per germline (reference sequence). This CDR3 has 16 amino acids. V lost 3 bases, J lost 5 bases, and 10 bases stayed unmatched. CDR3 sequence (DNA): TGTGCCAGTAGTATGCTTTCCGGGACAGGGGACCACGAGCAGTACTTC. It translates to CASSMLSGTGDHEQYF.